These 8 T cell receptor beta chains were sequenced from one sample in a study of blood T cell repertoires in COVID-19. Some clones are missing from TCRdb's copy, which holds only in-frame ones; the method was immunoSEQ multiplex PCR. The sample lists hundreds of thousands of clones, about 91% occurring once. Specimen: peripheral blood. The source of these receptors is a young man with COVID-19, enrolled during active disease.

The rearrangement links TRBV15 to TRBJ2-6, with D tentatively TRBD1 (5 bases). The CDR3 runs 16 residues. V lost 0 bases and J 5 bases, leaving 11 bases between the germline ends. Looked up from germline, CDR1 is LNHNV and CDR2 is YYDKDF (reference sequence). The CDR3 region has the DNA TGTGCCACCAGCAGAGATCAAGGGGTTAGGGCCAACGTCCTGACTTTC. Translating gives CATSRDQGVRANVLTF.

The chain links TRBV27 to TRBJ2-4, with 10 positions matching TRBD2. CDR3 size: 17 residues. Looked up from germline, CDR1 is MNHEY and CDR2 is SMNVEV (reference sequence). V lost 4 bases to trimming and J lost 2 bases; unmatched junction nucleotides: 8. DNA for the CDR3: TGTGCCAGCAGTTCAAGCGGGGGGGCCTTATCCAAAAACATTCAGTACTTC. It codes for CASSSSGGALSKNIQYF.

The sample holds one count of this clone. V gene TRBV19 combines with J gene TRBJ1-3; 10 bases agree with TRBD1. The length of the CDR3 is 15 residues. The V segment lost 3 bases and the J segment 7 bases; nucleotides outside the gene matches: 6. Germline CDR1 and CDR2: LNHDA and SQIVND (reference sequence). For the CDR3, the DNA is TGTGCCAGTAGTATCCAGACAGGGGGCTGGAACACCATATATTTT. Translation: CASSIQTGGWNTIYF. Looking up the rest from reference TRBV19 and TRBJ1-3 gives the full variable domain: DGGITQSPKYLFRKEGQNVTLSCEQNLNHDAMYWYRQDPGQGLRLIYYSQIVNDFQKGDIAEGYSVSREKKESFPLTVTSAQKNPTAFYLCASSIQTGGWNTIYFGEGSWLTVV.

The chain uses TRBV7-2 and TRBJ2-1, with 7 bases lining up with TRBD1. The CDR3 sequence is 14 residues long. V was pared by 7 bases and J by 6 bases, with 9 bases of the junction left unmatched. CDR1 and CDR2 (germline): SGHTA, FQGNSA. The DNA of the CDR3 is TGTGCCAGCAACCCGGACAGGCTTTTCAATGAGCAGTTCTTC. Protein product: CASNPDRLFNEQFF. The full variable domain, completed using reference TRBV7-2 and TRBJ2-1, is GAGVSQSPSNKVTEKGKDVELRCDPISGHTALYWYRQSLGQGLEFLIYFQGNSAPDKSGLPSDRFSAERTGGSVSTLTIQRTQQEDSAVYLCASNPDRLFNEQFFGPGTRLTVL.

Only a few counts were recorded for this clone. The chain combines TRBV6-4 with TRBJ1-6, with D possibly matching TRBD1 (6 bases). The V gene's germline CDR1 is MRHNA and CDR2 SNTAGT. Trimming shortened V by 6 bases and J by 8 bases, and 14 bases separated the two germline ends. The CDR3 contains 14 residues. CDR3 sequence reads: CASRADRGDSPLHF. CDR3 bases: TGTGCCAGCAGGGCGGACAGAGGAGATTCACCCCTCCACTTT.

V is TRBV6-5 and J is TRBJ2-7; perhaps TRBD1 as D (6 bases). The CDR3 length is 15 residues. The germline V gene has CDR1 MNHEY and CDR2 SVGAGI. V lost 5 bases to trimming and J lost 2 bases, with 16 bases between them. The CDR3 nucleotides are TGTGCCAGCAGTCCCCGACAGGTCGTAACCTACGAGCAGTACTTC. Its translation: CASSPRQVVTYEQYF.

The J gene is TRBJ1-1, the V gene TRBV6-5; TRBD1 is a possible D gene (5 bases). V dropped 10 bases and J dropped 5 bases, with 14 bases sitting between them. The germline gives CDR1 MNHEY, CDR2 SVGAGI. This CDR3 is built from 12 residues. CDR3 in DNA: TGTGCCACCGCGACAGTGGATACTGAAGCTTTCTTT. Residues: CATATVDTEAFF.

V is TRBV5-1 and J is TRBJ2-7, with 7 nucleotides matching TRBD1. The CDR3 covers 14 residues. From germline, CDR1 is SGHRS and CDR2 YFSETQ. Trimming removed 4 bases from V and 3 bases from J; junction bases left unmatched: 7. The CDR3 is CASSTTGHNYEQYF. CDR3 bases: TGCGCCAGCAGCACGACAGGGCATAACTACGAGCAGTACTTC.